These T cell receptor beta chains were read from a single sample in a study of T cell changes during pregnancy in multiple sclerosis. Some clones are missing from TCRdb's copy, which holds only in-frame ones; the method was immunoSEQ multiplex PCR. The sample includes about 41,000 clones, about 88% of them seen just once. Specimen: CD4+ T cells from peripheral blood mononuclear cells, collected in the first trimester of pregnancy. The receptor source for this set is a female donor with multiple sclerosis, enrolled in a pregnancy study. CDR3s include the opening cysteine and the closing phenylalanine or tryptophan. D genes are given only for firm matches. Where a row states a size, it is once, few, many or the class of an expanded clone; other rows omit it.

J | size | D | V | DNA | CDR3
TRBJ1-5 | - | - | TRBV19 | TGTGCCAGTAGTATAGGAGCGCGTCAGCCCCAGCATTTT | CASSIGARQPQHF
TRBJ2-1 | - | TRBD2 | TRBV7-2 | TGTGCCAGCAGCTCACGGACTAGCGGGACCTACAATGAGCAGTTCTTC | CASSSRTSGTYNEQFF
TRBJ1-4 | - | - | TRBV5-1 | TGCGCCAGCAGCTTGGTCTCATGGGGCACTAATGAAAAACTGTTTTTT | CASSLVSWGTNEKLFF
TRBJ1-2 | - | TRBD1 | TRBV6-6 | TGTGCCAGCAGTTCGGACAGGGGGGTCTATGGCTACACCTTC | CASSSDRGVYGYTF
TRBJ2-3 | once | TRBD2 | TRBV2 | TGTGCCAGCAGTGGGGGGGTGGTAGCGGGAGCGGCAGATACGCAGTATTTT | CASSGGVVAGAADTQYF
TRBJ1-2 | - | TRBD1 | TRBV7-2 | TGTGCCAGCAGCCTCGACAGGGTGGGAGGCTACACCTTC | CASSLDRVGGYTF
TRBJ2-1 | - | TRBD1 | TRBV6-6 | TGTGCCAGCAGTGACAGGGGCTCCTACAATGAGCAGTTCTTC | CASSDRGSYNEQFF
TRBJ2-1 | once | TRBD2 | TRBV30 | TGTGCCTGGAGTGTGAGGCGGGGGACTTACAATGAGCAGTTCTTC | CAWSVRRGTYNEQFF
TRBJ2-2 | - | - | TRBV15 | TGTGCCACCGGAAGGACACCGAACACCGGGGAGCTGTTTTTT | CATGRTPNTGELFF
TRBJ1-5 | - | - | TRBV9 | TGTGCCAGCAGCGGGGGACAATTTAGCAATCAGCCCCAGCATTTT | CASSGGQFSNQPQHF
TRBJ2-7 | - | TRBD2 | TRBV5-3 | TGTGCCAGAAGCTTGCCCGAGCGGGGTGGGGGCTACGAGCAGTACTTC | CARSLPERGGGYEQYF
TRBJ1-1 | - | TRBD1 | TRBV7-3 | TGTGCCAGCAGCTTAGGGACAGGCACTGAAGCTTTCTTT | CASSLGTGTEAFF
TRBJ1-3 | - | TRBD1 | TRBV4-1 | TGCGCCAGCAGCCAGCGACCGGGACAGGACTCTGGAAACACCATATATTTT | CASSQRPGQDSGNTIYF
TRBJ2-7 | - | - | TRBV7-2 | TGTGCCAGCAGCTTAGGGTCGCGGATCCCGCCTCCAGAATTT | CASSLGSRIPPPEF
TRBJ2-5 | - | TRBD2 | TRBV19 | TGTGCCAGTAGTATTGGACTAGTGGACCAAGAGACCCAGTACTTC | CASSIGLVDQETQYF
TRBJ2-3 | - | TRBD2 | TRBV29-1 | TGCAGCCCCGTACTAGCGTTGACAGATACGCAGTATTTT | CSPVLALTDTQYF
TRBJ2-5 | - | - | TRBV9 | TGTGCCAGCAGCGTAGGCCCCAACTGGGAGACCCAGTACTTC | CASSVGPNWETQYF
TRBJ1-5 | - | - | TRBV30 | TGTGCCTGGAGTGCGGGGGTAGGGCAGCCCCAGCATTTT | CAWSAGVGQPQHF
TRBJ2-7 | - | TRBD2 | TRBV28 | TGTGCCAGCAGTGCCCTCGGGGGGAGTTGGTCCTACGAGCAGTACTTC | CASSALGGSWSYEQYF
TRBJ2-2 | - | - | TRBV19 | TGTGCCAGTAGCCTCGGCGGGAACACCGGGGAGCTGTTTTTT | CASSLGGNTGELFF
TRBJ1-2 | - | TRBD1 | TRBV18 | TGTGCCAGCTCACCACCGGACAGGGGGCATGTTGGCTACACCTTC | CASSPPDRGHVGYTF
TRBJ1-1 | - | TRBD1 | TRBV18 | TGTGCCAGCTCACCCCTCCCCCAGACAGGGAAAAACACTGAAGCTTTCTTT | CASSPLPQTGKNTEAFF
TRBJ2-3 | - | - | TRBV10-1 | TGCGCCAGCAGCCCCCCCAGCGGTTACACAGATACGCAGTATTTT | CASSPPSGYTDTQYF
TRBJ2-1 | - | TRBD2 | TRBV5-6 | TGTGCCAGCAGCTTGGACGGCGGGAGCTCCTACAATGAGCAGTTCTTC | CASSLDGGSSYNEQFF
TRBJ2-1 | - | TRBD1 | TRBV7-7 | TGTGCTAGCAGCCGAGGACAGGGTAACAATGAGCAGTTCTTC | CASSRGQGNNEQFF
TRBJ2-3 | - | - | TRBV7-9 | TGTGCCAGCAGCTTAGGTTTAGCAGCTAGCACAGATACGCAGTATTTT | CASSLGLAASTDTQYF
TRBJ2-7 | - | - | TRBV5-4 | TGTGCCAGCAGCTTCCAGGGGACCTACGAGCAGTACTTC | CASSFQGTYEQYF
TRBJ2-3 | - | - | TRBV21-1 | TGTGCCAGCAGCAAAGGGACAGACCTTAGCACAGATACGCAGTATTTT | CASSKGTDLSTDTQYF
TRBJ2-7 | - | TRBD1 | TRBV9 | TGTGCCAGCAGCGTTGACAGGGCCTCCTACGAGCAGTACTTC | CASSVDRASYEQYF
TRBJ1-5 | - | TRBD1 | TRBV5-6 | TGTGCCAGCAGCGCCGACAGGGGGAGTGATCAGCCCCAGCATTTT | CASSADRGSDQPQHF
TRBJ2-3 | - | TRBD1 | TRBV5-4 | TGTGCCACCGCCCCAGACAGGGCGGTCACAGATACGCAGTATTTT | CATAPDRAVTDTQYF
TRBJ1-1 | once | - | TRBV15 | TGTGCCACCAGCAGACAAACAGCCTTCGCAACGAACACTGAAGCTTTCTTT | CATSRQTAFATNTEAFF
TRBJ1-4 | - | - | TRBV19 | TGTGCCAGTAGTTCCCCCACAGGCGGTTGGATTGAAAAACTGTTTTTT | CASSSPTGGWIEKLFF
TRBJ2-1 | - | TRBD2 | TRBV7-9 | TGTGCCAGCAGCTTAGAGTTAGCGGGTTCGTTCTTC | CASSLELAGSFF
TRBJ2-5 | - | TRBD2 | TRBV7-2 | TGTGCCAGCAGCTTGACTAGCGGAGGAGAGACCCAGTACTTC | CASSLTSGGETQYF
TRBJ2-1 | - | - | TRBV5-1 | TGCGCCAGCTCCCCCTTCTCCTACAATGAGCAGTTCTTC | CASSPFSYNEQFF
TRBJ1-5 | - | TRBD1 | TRBV30 | TGTGCCTGGGGGGATCAGGGGGTCCGACCCCAGCATTTT | CAWGDQGVRPQHF
TRBJ2-3 | - | - | TRBV11-3 | TGTGCCAGCAGCTTAGATCAGGGCTCCTTCACAGATACGCAGTATTTT | CASSLDQGSFTDTQYF
TRBJ1-2 | - | - | TRBV5-8 | TGTGCCAGCCTGCTGGGGGCCCACCTGAGTGGCTACACCTTC | CASLLGAHLSGYTF
TRBJ2-1 | - | - | TRBV20-1 | TGCAGTGCTCTGGACTCTCGAGAGCAGTTCTTC | CSALDSREQFF
TRBJ2-7 | - | TRBD1 | TRBV19 | TGTGCCAGTAGTCCCGACAGGGTGGTGGGCTACGAGCAGTACTTC | CASSPDRVVGYEQYF